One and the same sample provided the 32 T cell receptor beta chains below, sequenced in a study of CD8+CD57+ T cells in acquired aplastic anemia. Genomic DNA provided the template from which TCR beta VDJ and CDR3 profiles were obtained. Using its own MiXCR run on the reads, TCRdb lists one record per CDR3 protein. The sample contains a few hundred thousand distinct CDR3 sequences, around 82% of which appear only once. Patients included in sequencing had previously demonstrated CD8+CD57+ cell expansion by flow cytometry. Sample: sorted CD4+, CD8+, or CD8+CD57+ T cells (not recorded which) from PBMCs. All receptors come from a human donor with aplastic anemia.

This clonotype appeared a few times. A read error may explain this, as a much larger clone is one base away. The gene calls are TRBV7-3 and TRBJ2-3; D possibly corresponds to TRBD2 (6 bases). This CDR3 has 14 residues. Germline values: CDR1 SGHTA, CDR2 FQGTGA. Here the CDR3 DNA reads TGTGCCAGCAGCTTATCAGGCGGAGGGCAAGATGAATCTTTT. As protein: CASSLSGGGQDESF.

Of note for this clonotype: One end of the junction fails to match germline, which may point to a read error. The CDR3 sequence is CASSLATGHDTDTF. The CDR3 DNA is TGTGCCAGCAGCTTAGCGACAGGTCACGACACAGATACTTTT. This rearrangement joins TRBV7-9 to TRBJ2-3, with D perhaps matching TRBD1 (6 bases). This CDR3 has 14 residues. CDR1 is SEHNR, CDR2 FQNEAQ, per germline (reference sequence).

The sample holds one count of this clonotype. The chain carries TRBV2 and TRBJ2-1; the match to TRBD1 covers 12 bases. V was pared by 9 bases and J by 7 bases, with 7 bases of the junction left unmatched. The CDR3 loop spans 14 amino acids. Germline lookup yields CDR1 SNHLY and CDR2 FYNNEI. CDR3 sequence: CAREGQGAGNEQFF. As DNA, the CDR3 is TGTGCCAGGGAGGGACAGGGGGCAGGGAATGAGCAGTTCTTC. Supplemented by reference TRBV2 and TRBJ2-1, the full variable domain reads EPEVTQTPSHQVTQMGQEVILRCVPISNHLYFYWYRQILGQKVEFLVSFYNNEISEKSEIFDDQFSVERPDGSNFTLKIRSTKLEDSAMYFCAREGQGAGNEQFFGPGTRLTVL.

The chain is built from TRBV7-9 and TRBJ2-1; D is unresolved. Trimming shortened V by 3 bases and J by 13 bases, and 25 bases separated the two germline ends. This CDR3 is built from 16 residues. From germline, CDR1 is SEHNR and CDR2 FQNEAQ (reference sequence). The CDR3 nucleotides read TGTGCCAGCAGCTTGTCAGAGAAAAGCTACGAGCAGTACCAGTTCTTC. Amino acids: CASSLSEKSYEQYQFF. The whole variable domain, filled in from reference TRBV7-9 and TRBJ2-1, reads DTGVSQNPRHKITKRGQNVTFRCDPISEHNRLYWYRQTLGQGPEFLTYFQNEAQLEKSRLLSDRFSAERPKGSFSTLEIQRTEQGDSAMYLCASSLSEKSYEQYQFFGPGTRLTVL.

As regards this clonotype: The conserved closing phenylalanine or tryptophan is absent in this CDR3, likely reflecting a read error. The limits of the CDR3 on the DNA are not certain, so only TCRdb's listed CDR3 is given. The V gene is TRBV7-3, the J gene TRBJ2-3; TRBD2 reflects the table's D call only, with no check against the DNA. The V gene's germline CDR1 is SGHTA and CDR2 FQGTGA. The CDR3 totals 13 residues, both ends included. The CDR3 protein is CASSLGLAYVKGL.

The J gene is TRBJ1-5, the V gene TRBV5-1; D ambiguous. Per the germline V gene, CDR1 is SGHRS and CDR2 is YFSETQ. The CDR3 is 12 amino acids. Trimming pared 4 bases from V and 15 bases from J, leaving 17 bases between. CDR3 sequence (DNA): TGCGCCAGCAGCGATTACAACAACCACACGCATTTT. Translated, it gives CASSDYNNHTHF. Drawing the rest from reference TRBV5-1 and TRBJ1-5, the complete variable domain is KAGVTQTPRYLIKTRGQQVTLSCSPISGHRSVSWYQQTPGQGLQFLFEYFSETQRNKGNFPGRFSGRQFSNSRSEMNVSTLELGDSALYLCASSDYNNHTHFGDGTRLSIL.

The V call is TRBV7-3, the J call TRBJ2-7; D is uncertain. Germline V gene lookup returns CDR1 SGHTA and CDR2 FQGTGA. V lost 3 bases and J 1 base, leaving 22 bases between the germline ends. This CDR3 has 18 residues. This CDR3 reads CASSFHQQETALSYEQYV. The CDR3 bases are TGTGCCAGCAGCTTTCATCAACAAGAGACCGCCCTTTCCTACGAGCAGTACGTC.

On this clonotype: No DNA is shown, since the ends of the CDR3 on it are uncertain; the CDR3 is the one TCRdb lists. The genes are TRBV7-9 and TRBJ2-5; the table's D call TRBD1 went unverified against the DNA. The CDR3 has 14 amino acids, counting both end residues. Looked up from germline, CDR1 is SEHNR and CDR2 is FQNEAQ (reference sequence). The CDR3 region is CASSLDHQPQHFGF.

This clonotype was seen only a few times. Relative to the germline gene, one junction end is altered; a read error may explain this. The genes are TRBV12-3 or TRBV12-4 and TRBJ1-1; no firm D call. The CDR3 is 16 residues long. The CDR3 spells CASTSWRDLMNTEAFF. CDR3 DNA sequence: TGCGCCAGCACCTCCTGGCGGGATCTAATGAACACTGAAGCTTTCTTT.

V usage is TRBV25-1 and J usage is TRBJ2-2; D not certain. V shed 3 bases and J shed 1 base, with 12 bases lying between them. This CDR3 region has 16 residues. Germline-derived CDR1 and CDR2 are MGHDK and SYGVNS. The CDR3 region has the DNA TGTGCCAGCAGTGAGAGGTACCGTCAGAACACCGGGGAGCTGTTTTTT. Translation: CASSERYRQNTGELFF.

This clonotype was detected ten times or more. The CDR3 DNA follows: TGCGCCAGCAGCCAAGAACTCGGTGGGAGGGGGGATACGCAGTATTTT. Translation: CASSQELGGRGDTQYF. The chain recombines TRBV4-1 with TRBJ2-3; the D gene is possibly TRBD2 (7 bases). The CDR3 length is 16 residues. Trimming stripped 0 bases from V and 6 bases from J, with 16 bases between. The germline CDR1 and CDR2 sequences are MGHRA and YSYEKL.

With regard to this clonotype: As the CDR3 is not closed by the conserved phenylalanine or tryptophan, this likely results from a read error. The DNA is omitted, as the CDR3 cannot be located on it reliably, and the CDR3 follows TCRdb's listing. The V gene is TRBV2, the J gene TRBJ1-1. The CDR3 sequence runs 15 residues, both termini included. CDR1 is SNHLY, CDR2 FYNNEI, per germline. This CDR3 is CASGDAGTETQYFGS.

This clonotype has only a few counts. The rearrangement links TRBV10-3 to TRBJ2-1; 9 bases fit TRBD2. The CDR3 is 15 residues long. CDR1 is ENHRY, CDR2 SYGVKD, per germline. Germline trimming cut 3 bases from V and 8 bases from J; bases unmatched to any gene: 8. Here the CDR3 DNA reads TGTGCCATCAGTGATGTGCGGGGGGGGAGCGATGAGCAGTTCTTC. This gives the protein CAISDVRGGSDEQFF.

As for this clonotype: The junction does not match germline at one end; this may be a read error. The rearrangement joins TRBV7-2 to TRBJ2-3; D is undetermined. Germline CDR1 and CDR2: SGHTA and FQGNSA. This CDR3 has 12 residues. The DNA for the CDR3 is TGTGTCAGCAGCGTAGGGTCAGACGCGAAGTATTTT. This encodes CVSSVGSDAKYF.

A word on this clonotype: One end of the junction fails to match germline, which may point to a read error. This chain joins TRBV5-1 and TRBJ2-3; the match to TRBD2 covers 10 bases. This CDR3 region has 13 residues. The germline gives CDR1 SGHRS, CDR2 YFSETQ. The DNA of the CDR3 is TGTGCCAGCAGCTTGGGGGCTAGCGGGAGGCAGTATTTT. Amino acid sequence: CASSLGASGRQYF. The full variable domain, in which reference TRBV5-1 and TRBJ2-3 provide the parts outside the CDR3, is KAGVTQTPRYLIKTRGQQVTLSCSPISGHRSVSWYQQTPGQGLQFLFEYFSETQRNKGNFPGRFSGRQFSNSRSEMNVSTLELGDSALYLCASSLGASGRQYFGPGTRLTVL.

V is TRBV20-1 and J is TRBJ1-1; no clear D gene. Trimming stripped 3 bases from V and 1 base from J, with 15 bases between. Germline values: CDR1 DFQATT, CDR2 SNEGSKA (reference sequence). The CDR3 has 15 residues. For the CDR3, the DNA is TGCAGTGCTAGTACACCCTTAGCCGGGAACACTGAAGCTTTCTTT. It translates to CSASTPLAGNTEAFF.

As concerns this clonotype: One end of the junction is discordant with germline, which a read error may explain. The CDR3 DNA reads as TGTGCCAGCAGCTTAAGTGGAACTGGGGATAGCGTCCTGTTT. Translating it yields CASSLSGTGDSVLF. The gene calls are TRBV7-3 and TRBJ2-3, with D perhaps matching TRBD2 (5 bases). Germline V CDR1 and CDR2: SGHTA, FQGTGA. This CDR3 spans 14 amino acids. The variable domain in full, completed from reference TRBV7-3 and TRBJ2-3, reads GAGVSQTPSNKVTEKGKYVELRCDPISGHTALYWYRQSLGQGPEFLIYFQGTGAADDSGLPNDRFFAVRPEGSVSTLKIQRTERGDSAVYLCASSLSGTGDSVLFGPGTRLTVL.

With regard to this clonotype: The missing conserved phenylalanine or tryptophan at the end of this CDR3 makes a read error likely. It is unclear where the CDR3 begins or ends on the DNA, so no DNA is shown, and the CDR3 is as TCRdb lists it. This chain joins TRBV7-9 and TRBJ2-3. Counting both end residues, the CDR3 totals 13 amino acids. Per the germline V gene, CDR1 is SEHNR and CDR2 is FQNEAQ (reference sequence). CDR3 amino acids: CATSSDRQGTKEQ.

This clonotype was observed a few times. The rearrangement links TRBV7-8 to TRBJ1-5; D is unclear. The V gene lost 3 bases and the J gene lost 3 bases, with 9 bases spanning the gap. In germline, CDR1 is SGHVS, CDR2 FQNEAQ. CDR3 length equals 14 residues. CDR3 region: CASSFARDNQPQHF. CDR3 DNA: TGTGCCAGCAGCTTCGCGAGGGACAATCAGCCCCAGCATTTT.

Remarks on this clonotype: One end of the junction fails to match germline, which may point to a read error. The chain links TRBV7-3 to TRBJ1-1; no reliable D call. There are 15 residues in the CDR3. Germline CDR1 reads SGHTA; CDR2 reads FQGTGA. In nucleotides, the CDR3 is TGTGCCAGCAGCTCTGACCTGACATGGAAAGAGGCCCAGTCCTTT. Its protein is CASSSDLTWKEAQSF.

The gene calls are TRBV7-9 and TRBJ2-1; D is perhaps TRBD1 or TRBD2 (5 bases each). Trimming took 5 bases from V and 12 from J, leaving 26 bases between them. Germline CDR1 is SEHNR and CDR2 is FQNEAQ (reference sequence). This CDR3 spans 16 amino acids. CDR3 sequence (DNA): TGTGCCAGCAGCACTAAAGCCGGGACGCAGTGCTTCGGGCAGTTCTTC. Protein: CASSTKAGTQCFGQFF. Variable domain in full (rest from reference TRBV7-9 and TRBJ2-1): DTGVSQNPRHKITKRGQNVTFRCDPISEHNRLYWYRQTLGQGPEFLTYFQNEAQLEKSRLLSDRFSAERPKGSFSTLEIQRTEQGDSAMYLCASSTKAGTQCFGQFFGPGTRLTVL.

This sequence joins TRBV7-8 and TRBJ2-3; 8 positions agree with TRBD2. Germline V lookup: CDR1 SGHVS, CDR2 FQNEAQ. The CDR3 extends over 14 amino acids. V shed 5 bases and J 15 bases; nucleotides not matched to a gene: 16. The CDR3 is CASSLVRSRGRQYF. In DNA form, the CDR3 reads TGTGCCAGCAGCCTAGTGAGAAGCCGCGGGAGGCAATATTTT.

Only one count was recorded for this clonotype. CDR3: CASSETGNPTDTQYF. The DNA of the CDR3 is TGTGCCAGCAGTGAAACGGGAAACCCCACAGATACGCAGTATTTT. V usage is TRBV2 and J usage is TRBJ2-3; weak D call: TRBD2 (5 bases). Between the trimmed V and J ends, which lost 2 bases and 2 bases, there was a span of 11 bases. Per the germline V gene, CDR1 is SNHLY and CDR2 is FYNNEI. This CDR3 is 15 amino acids long.

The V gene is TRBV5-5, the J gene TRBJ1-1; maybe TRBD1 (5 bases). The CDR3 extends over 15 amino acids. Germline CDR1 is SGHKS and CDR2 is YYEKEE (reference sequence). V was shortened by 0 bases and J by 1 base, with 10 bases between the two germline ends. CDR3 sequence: CASSLVDRGNTEAFF. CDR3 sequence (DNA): TGTGCCAGCAGCTTGGTTGACAGAGGGAACACTGAAGCTTTCTTT.

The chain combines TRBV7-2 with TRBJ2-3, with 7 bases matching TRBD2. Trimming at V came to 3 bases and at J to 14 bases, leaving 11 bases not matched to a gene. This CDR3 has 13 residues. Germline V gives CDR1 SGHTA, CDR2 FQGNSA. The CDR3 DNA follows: TGTGCCAGCAGCTTGGGGAGGGACGGGCCGGTGTATTTT. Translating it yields CASSLGRDGPVYF.

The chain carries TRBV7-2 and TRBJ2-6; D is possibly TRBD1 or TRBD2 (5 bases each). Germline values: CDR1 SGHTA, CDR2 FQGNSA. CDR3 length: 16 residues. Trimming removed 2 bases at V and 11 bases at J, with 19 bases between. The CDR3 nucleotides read TGTGCCAGCAGCTTATCTCGTAGCTACGGGGCGCACGTCCTGACTTTC. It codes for CASSLSRSYGAHVLTF.

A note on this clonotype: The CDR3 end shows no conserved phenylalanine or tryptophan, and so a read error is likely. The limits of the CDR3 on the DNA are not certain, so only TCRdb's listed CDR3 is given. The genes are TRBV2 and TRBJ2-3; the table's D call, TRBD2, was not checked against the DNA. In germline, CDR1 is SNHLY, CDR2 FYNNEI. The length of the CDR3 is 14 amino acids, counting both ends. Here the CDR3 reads CASSFAGGHDTLYL.

CDR3 sequence: CASSLRNLPSGANVLTF. Here the CDR3 DNA reads TGTGCCAGCAGCTTAAGGAACCTTCCCTCTGGGGCCAACGTCCTGACTTTC. The genes are TRBV11-2 and TRBJ2-6; D ambiguous. The CDR3 has 17 residues. V lost 2 bases to trimming and J lost 0 bases, with 11 bases between them. Germline CDR1 reads SGHAT; CDR2 reads FQNNGV.

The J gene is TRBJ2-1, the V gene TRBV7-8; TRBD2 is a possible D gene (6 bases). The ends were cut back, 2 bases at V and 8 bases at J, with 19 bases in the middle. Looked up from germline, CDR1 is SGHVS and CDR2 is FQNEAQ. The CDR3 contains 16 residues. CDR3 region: CASSLQGGPDTHEQFF. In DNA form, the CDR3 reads TGTGCCAGCAGCTTACAGGGAGGCCCCGATACCCATGAGCAGTTCTTC.

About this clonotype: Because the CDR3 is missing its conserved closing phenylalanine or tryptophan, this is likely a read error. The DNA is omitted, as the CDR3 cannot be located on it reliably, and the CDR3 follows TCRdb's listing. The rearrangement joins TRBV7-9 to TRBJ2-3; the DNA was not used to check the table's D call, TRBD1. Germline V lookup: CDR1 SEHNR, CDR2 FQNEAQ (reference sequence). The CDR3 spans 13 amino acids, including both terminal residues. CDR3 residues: CASSDGVGQTKTL.

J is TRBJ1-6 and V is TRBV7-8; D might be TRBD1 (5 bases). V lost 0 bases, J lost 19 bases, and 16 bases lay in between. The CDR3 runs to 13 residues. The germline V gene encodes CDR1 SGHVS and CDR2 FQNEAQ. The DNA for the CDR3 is TGTGCCAGCAGCTTAGCGGGACGTCCCCACCCGCACTTT. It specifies CASSLAGRPHPHF.

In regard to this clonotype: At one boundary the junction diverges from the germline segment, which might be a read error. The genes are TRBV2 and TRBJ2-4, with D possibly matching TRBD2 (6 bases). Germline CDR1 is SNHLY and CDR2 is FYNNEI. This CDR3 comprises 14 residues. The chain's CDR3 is CASREVGGDTQYFF. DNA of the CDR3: TGTGCCAGCAGGGAAGTGGGGGGAGATACGCAGTATTTCTTC.